Listed below are T cell receptor beta chains from one sample, sequenced in a study of CD4 T cells in relation to SARS-CoV-2 and coronaviruses. The repertoire was sequenced with immunoSEQ multiplex PCR; TCRdb's copy has only in-frame clones and lacks some. The sample lists tens of thousands of clones; 76% were seen once. No antigens are known for them. Sequenced sample: CD4+ T cells from PBMCs, cultured in vitro. The receptors derive from a human donor in good health. Both conserved end residues are part of each CDR3. Each record gives: V gene, CDR3 protein.

TRBV5-1 CASSSSGTANTEAFF
TRBV4-1 CASSRQVGDTEAFF
TRBV19 CASSIQGANTEAFF
TRBV6-4 CASSDSSSGSGTDTQYF
TRBV6-5 CASKGGGGLGYEQYF
TRBV4-3 CASSQDLGAPQHF
TRBV27 CASRNSGGAYEQYF
TRBV7-9 CASRGTVYNGYTF
TRBV12-5 CASGLVYGYGARPMNTEAFF
TRBV19 CASAQGAGANVLTF
TRBV19 CASTSGAGGHYGYTF
TRBV7-2 CASSWGGGLANEKLFF
TRBV10-2 CASVSGTEAFF
TRBV3-1/TRBV3-2 CASSQDSGTKNYGYTF
TRBV4-2 CASSQGTLGRSYEQYF
TRBV6-5 CASSYSPIRDTIYF
TRBV7-6 CASSPTTISGNTIYF
TRBV5-4 CASSLDRANTEAFF
TRBV4-1 CASSQPGGSSNEQFF
TRBV27 CASSLLMFADTQYF
TRBV4-1 CASSQDPRDRGSYEQYF
TRBV7-8 CASSPRTASSYNEQFF
TRBV2 CASETGRGQPQHF
TRBV7-9 CASSLGAMGAVDYEQYF
TRBV2 CASTKSRANTGELFF
TRBV4-1 CASSQAPGTGSYSTDTQYF
TRBV4-1 CASSLDQAGELFF
TRBV7-3 CASSLTAPSAGGTGELFF
TRBV9 CASSVTGTSGYEQYF
TRBV5-1 CASSPTGGTQNIQYF
TRBV4-1 CASSPAGGGYNEQFF
TRBV6-5 CASRSDTGSYEQYF